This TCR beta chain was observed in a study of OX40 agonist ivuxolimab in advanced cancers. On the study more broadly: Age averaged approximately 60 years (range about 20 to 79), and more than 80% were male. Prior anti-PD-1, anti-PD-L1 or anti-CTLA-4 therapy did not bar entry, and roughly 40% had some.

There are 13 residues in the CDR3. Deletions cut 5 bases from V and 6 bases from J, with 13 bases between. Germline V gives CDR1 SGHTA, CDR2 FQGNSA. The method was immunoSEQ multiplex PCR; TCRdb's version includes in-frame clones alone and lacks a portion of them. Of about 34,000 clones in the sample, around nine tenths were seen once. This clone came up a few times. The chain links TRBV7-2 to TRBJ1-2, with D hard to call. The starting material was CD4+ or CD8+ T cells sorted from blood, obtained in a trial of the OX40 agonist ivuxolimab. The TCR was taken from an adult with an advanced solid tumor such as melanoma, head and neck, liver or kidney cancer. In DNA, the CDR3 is TGTGCCAGCAGCCCCTACCAGTTCCATGGCTACACCTTC. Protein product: CASSPYQFHGYTF.